A single sample gave rise to the 29 T cell receptor beta chains below, sequenced in a study of cytomegalovirus exposure and HLA in healthy donors. Both 60 Vbeta primers and 13 Jbeta primers went into the PCR. TCRdb's copy holds only in-frame clones and misses some; the assay was immunoSEQ multiplex PCR. Its listing shows under 200,000 clones. Input material: PBMCs. The receptors here all came from a man between 25 and 39 years old in good health and CMV-seronegative.

For this clone: The same CDR3 can be traced to other DNA sequences in this sample. This chain links TRBV11-3 with TRBJ2-3, with D possibly matching TRBD1 (5 bases). V lost 4 bases, J lost 1 base, and 9 bases lay in between. The CDR3 is 14 amino acids. The V gene's germline CDR1 is SGHNT and CDR2 YENEEA. The CDR3 here is CASSSTGGTDTQYF. For the CDR3, the DNA is TGTGCCAGCAGCTCCACAGGAGGCACAGATACGCAGTATTTT.

The chain carries TRBV27 and TRBJ2-2; 7 positions agree with TRBD2. CDR3 size: 14 residues. After removal of 6 bases from V and 7 bases from J, the junction contained 8 bases not matched to a gene. Germline V gene data show CDR1 as MNHEY and CDR2 as SMNVEV (reference sequence). The CDR3 coding sequence is TGTGCCAGCAGACCACTGGGGGGGAACGGGGAGCTGTTTTTT. Encoded protein: CASRPLGGNGELFF.

This chain joins TRBV19 and TRBJ2-5; 10 nucleotides agree with TRBD2. CDR1 and CDR2 (germline): LNHDA, SQIVND (reference sequence). There are 17 residues in the CDR3. J was trimmed by 4 bases and V by 3 bases; bases with no gene match: 11. CDR3 DNA sequence: TGTGCCAGTAGTATCCGCCTAGCGGGAGATATTCGAGAGACCCAGTACTTC. Its protein product is CASSIRLAGDIRETQYF.

The chain is built from TRBV11-3 and TRBJ1-1; D gene unclear. Germline V CDR1 and CDR2: SGHNT, YENEEA. V was pared by 8 bases and J by 4 bases, with 11 bases between. CDR3 length: 12 residues. The CDR3: CASGYPGTEAFF. In DNA, the CDR3 is TGTGCCAGCGGTTATCCAGGCACTGAAGCTTTCTTT.

The chain uses TRBV11-3 and TRBJ2-1; a weak D match, TRBD2 (5 bases). Germline V CDR1 and CDR2: SGHNT, YENEEA. The V end lost 3 bases, the J end lost 0 bases, and 9 bases lay between the germline ends. The CDR3 length is 15 residues. CDR3 in DNA: TGTGCCAGCAGCTTCCCGGGGAGCTCCTACAATGAGCAGTTCTTC. Protein: CASSFPGSSYNEQFF.

The V and J genes are TRBV11-2 and TRBJ1-2; unclear D gene. Germline CDR1 is SGHAT and CDR2 is FQNNGV. The CDR3 is 11 residues long. V was clipped by 3 bases and J by 8 bases, with 7 bases between them. The chain's CDR3 is CASSLGGGYTF. The CDR3 nucleotides are TGTGCCAGCAGCTTGGGCGGGGGCTACACCTTC.

The chain couples TRBV5-4 to TRBJ2-3, with 12 bases fitting TRBD2. V lost 5 bases and J lost 3; bases outside the gene matches: 4. CDR1 and CDR2 (germline): SGHNT, YYREEE (reference sequence). CDR3 size: 15 residues. DNA of the CDR3: TGTGCCAGCAGTTGGACTAGCGGGGTGACAGATACGCAGTATTTT. This encodes CASSWTSGVTDTQYF. The whole variable domain, remainder taken from reference TRBV5-4 and TRBJ2-3, is ETGVTQSPTHLIKTRGQQVTLRCSSQSGHNTVSWYQQALGQGPQFIFQYYREEENGRGNFPPRFSGLQFPNYSSELNVNALELDDSALYLCASSWTSGVTDTQYFGPGTRLTVL.

This chain joins TRBV4-3 and TRBJ1-1, with D perhaps matching TRBD1 (5 bases). The V gene lost 0 bases and the J gene lost 4 bases, with 6 bases spanning the gap. Germline-derived CDR1 and CDR2 are LGHNA and YSLEER. The CDR3 contains 13 residues. The CDR3 protein is CASSQEGGTEAFF. Here the CDR3 DNA reads TGCGCCAGCAGCCAAGAGGGGGGCACTGAAGCTTTCTTT.

The genes are TRBV4-1 and TRBJ1-2; TRBD1 agrees at 10 bases. Germline CDR1 and CDR2: MGHRA and YSYEKL. This CDR3 region has 18 residues. V shed 4 bases and J 4 bases; nucleotides not matched to a gene: 15. DNA of the CDR3: TGCGCCAGCAGCCGGCCGGGACAGGGGTCAAAAAGAGGCTATGGCTACACCTTC. This sequence encodes CASSRPGQGSKRGYGYTF.

For the CDR3, the DNA is TGTGCCAGCAGTGGGGGACTAGCGGGAGTCAATGAGCAGTTCTTC. This translates into CASSGGLAGVNEQFF. The V call is TRBV2, the J call TRBJ2-1; 14 bases map to TRBD2. This CDR3 has 15 amino acids. The J segment lost 6 bases and the V segment lost 4 bases, leaving 2 bases of the junction unmatched. Germline-derived CDR1 and CDR2 are SNHLY and FYNNEI.

The chain recombines TRBV12-5 with TRBJ2-1; 9 bases agree with TRBD1. The ends lost 6 bases at V and 3 bases at J; junction bases unmatched: 6. CDR3 size: 15 residues. In germline, CDR1 is LGHNT, CDR2 FRNRAP. Here the CDR3 reads CASGQGTGLYNEQFF. The CDR3 DNA sequence: TGTGCTAGTGGCCAAGGGACAGGGCTCTACAATGAGCAGTTCTTC.

CDR3 in DNA: TGCGCCACCCGACAGGGGGCTAATGAAAAACTGTTTTTT. The encoded protein is CATRQGANEKLFF. The rearrangement joins TRBV10-2 to TRBJ1-4; 9 bases map to TRBD1. This CDR3 is 13 amino acids long. CDR1 is WSHSY, CDR2 SAAADI, per germline. With 10 bases clipped from V and 3 bases from J, the junction kept 3 bases outside the gene matches.

V usage is TRBV6-1 and J usage is TRBJ2-5; 10 bases are shared with TRBD1. CDR3 size: 15 residues. Per germline, CDR1 MNHNS and CDR2 SASEGT. With V trimmed by 1 base and J by 5 bases, 4 bases remained unmatched. The DNA of the CDR3 is TGTGCCAGCAGTGAAGGACAGGGGGCTTGGGAGACCCAGTACTTC. Encoded protein: CASSEGQGAWETQYF.

The chain employs TRBV28 and TRBJ2-4; TRBD1 matches 9 bases. The germline CDR1 and CDR2 sequences are MDHEN and SYDVKM. The CDR3 has 15 residues. J lost 6 bases, V lost 4 bases, and 7 bases had no gene match. The CDR3: CASSSPTGGGNIQYF. CDR3 nucleotide sequence: TGTGCCAGCAGTTCCCCGACAGGGGGGGGAAACATTCAGTACTTC.

The chain has TRBV2 and TRBJ1-4, with 8 bases fitting TRBD1. The V segment lost 6 bases and the J segment 8 bases; nucleotides outside the gene matches: 2. This CDR3 has 12 amino acids. Germline CDR1 is SNHLY and CDR2 is FYNNEI. The CDR3 DNA reads as TGTGCCAGCAGGACAGGGGAAGAAAAACTGTTTTTT. It yields the protein CASRTGEEKLFF.

The chain recombines TRBV18 with TRBJ2-7; 11 bases align to TRBD2. CDR3 size: 14 residues. Germline CDR1 KGHSH, CDR2 LQKENI. The ends lost 5 bases at V and 3 bases at J; junction bases unmatched: 3. The CDR3 DNA reads as TGTGCCAGCTCAACCGGGACTAGCGGCTACGAGCAGTACTTC. Translated, it gives CASSTGTSGYEQYF.

Concerning this clone itself: Germline is not matched at one junction end, which may reflect a read error. This sample also contains other DNA sequences that code for the same CDR3. This sequence joins TRBV5-6 and TRBJ2-2; D is possibly TRBD2 (6 bases). Germline assignment: CDR1 SGHDT and CDR2 YYEEEE. This CDR3 contains 14 residues. As DNA, the CDR3 is TGTGCCAGCAGTATAGGCGGGAACACCGGGGAGTTGTTTTTT. Translation: CASSIGGNTGELFF.

The CDR3 DNA reads as TGTGCCAGCAGCCTACGACCCACAGGGGACATTCAGTACTTC. This sequence encodes CASSLRPTGDIQYF. The V and J genes are TRBV11-3 and TRBJ2-4; 7 bases align to TRBD1. V trimming: 5 bases; J trimming: 8 bases; junction bases outside the gene matches: 9. The CDR3 runs to 14 residues. The V gene's germline CDR1 is SGHNT and CDR2 YENEEA.

J is TRBJ2-5 and V is TRBV9; a possible D gene is TRBD2 (7 bases). Trimming took off 3 bases at V and 4 bases at J, with 19 bases between the two ends. This CDR3 has 16 residues. Per the germline V gene, CDR1 is SGDLS and CDR2 is YYNGEE. As DNA, the CDR3 is TGTGCCAGCAGCGAGACCCCTGGGGGGGGCAGAGAGACCCAGTACTTC. It yields the protein CASSETPGGGRETQYF.

V usage is TRBV28 and J usage is TRBJ2-7, with 10 bases identical to TRBD2. CDR3 length: 15 amino acids. From germline, CDR1 is MDHEN and CDR2 SYDVKM. Trimming took 7 bases from V and 9 from J; bases not matched to a gene: 15. The CDR3 sequence is CASKASGSEVYLQYF. The CDR3 DNA follows: TGTGCCAGCAAGGCTAGCGGGAGCGAGGTTTATTTGCAGTACTTC.

The V call is TRBV27, the J call TRBJ1-5, with a weak D call TRBD1 (6 bases). The V and J ends lost 2 bases and 0 bases respectively, with 11 bases between them. There are 16 residues in the CDR3. Germline CDR1 is MNHEY and CDR2 is SMNVEV (reference sequence). CDR3 residues: CASSLRGDYSNQPQHF. CDR3 DNA: TGTGCCAGCAGTTTAAGGGGGGACTATAGCAATCAGCCCCAGCATTTT.

J is TRBJ2-1 and V is TRBV9, with D perhaps matching TRBD2 (5 bases). The germline V gene has CDR1 SGDLS and CDR2 YYNGEE. CDR3 size: 16 residues. The ends were cut back, 4 bases at V and 6 bases at J, with 20 bases in the middle. The CDR3 here is CASSTEAGPSANEQFF. The CDR3 bases are TGTGCCAGCAGCACGGAGGCCGGCCCCTCGGCCAATGAGCAGTTCTTC.

The V gene is TRBV29-1, the J gene TRBJ2-6; possibly TRBD2 for D (6 bases). V lost 4 bases and J lost 0, with 13 bases in between. The CDR3 has 16 residues. CDR1 and CDR2 (germline): SQVTM, ANQGSEA. The CDR3 region has the DNA TGCAGCGTTGGCGGCGGGGATTTCTCTGGGGCCAACGTCCTGACTTTC. This gives the protein CSVGGGDFSGANVLTF.

The CDR3 nucleotides read TGTGCCAGCAGCCTGGAACTAGGAGGCTCCTACAATGAGCAGTTCTTC. It codes for CASSLELGGSYNEQFF. The chain uses TRBV5-6 and TRBJ2-1, with a possible D match to TRBD2 (5 bases). V lost 4 bases to trimming and J lost 0 bases, with 14 bases between them. This CDR3 has 16 residues. Per the germline V gene, CDR1 is SGHDT and CDR2 is YYEEEE.

The chain has TRBV4-1 and TRBJ1-1, with a possible D match to TRBD1 (5 bases). The CDR3 totals 18 residues. Germline V gene sequence: CDR1 MGHRA, CDR2 YSYEKL. V gave up 0 bases and J gave up 5 bases, with 22 bases separating them. The CDR3 spells CASSQDGRVRGKMTEAFF. Written as DNA, the CDR3 is TGCGCCAGCAGCCAAGATGGGCGAGTAAGGGGAAAGATGACTGAAGCTTTCTTT.

This rearrangement joins TRBV4-2 to TRBJ1-2; 7 nucleotides align to TRBD1. The V gene end was trimmed by 4 bases and the J gene end by 4 bases; junction bases not matched to a gene: 12. CDR1 is LGHNA and CDR2 is YNFKEQ in the germline V gene. The CDR3 totals 16 residues. CDR3 protein: CASSPGTAETFYGYTF. The DNA of the CDR3 is TGTGCCAGCAGCCCGGGGACAGCGGAAACCTTCTATGGCTACACCTTC.

This rearrangement joins TRBV9 to TRBJ1-2, with TRBD1 matching 7 bases. This CDR3 has 15 residues. Germline-derived CDR1 and CDR2 are SGDLS and YYNGEE. The trim removed 4 bases at V and 2 bases at J, leaving 8 bases unmatched. CDR3 nucleotide sequence: TGTGCCAGCAGCCCCCGGGACAGCGGCAACTATGGCTACACCTTC. Amino acids: CASSPRDSGNYGYTF.

This sequence joins TRBV6-1 and TRBJ1-2, with 9 bases identical to TRBD1. With V trimmed by 6 bases and J by 4 bases, 9 bases remained unmatched. The CDR3 covers 15 residues. Germline loops: CDR1 MNHNS, CDR2 SASEGT. CDR3 nucleotides: TGTGCCAGCAGAAGTACCACACAGGGGGCCTATGGCTACACCTTC. The encoded protein is CASRSTTQGAYGYTF.

J is TRBJ1-5 and V is TRBV28; D gene ambiguous. V lost 4 bases and J lost 1, with 11 bases in between. The CDR3 spans 15 residues. The germline V gene encodes CDR1 MDHEN and CDR2 SYDVKM. CDR3 coding DNA: TGTGCCAGCAGTTCGGGGTCCAACAGCAATCAGCCCCAGCATTTT. Its protein is CASSSGSNSNQPQHF.